This T cell receptor (beta chain) was retrieved from a study of blood T cell repertoires in COVID-19. Study as a whole: COVID-19 samples from acute and convalescent phases originated in the United States, Italy and Spain.

This CDR3 is built from 21 residues. CDR1 and CDR2 from the germline V gene are WNHNN and SYGVQD (reference sequence). The trim removed 4 bases at V and 1 base at J, leaving 19 bases unmatched. TCRdb's copy holds only in-frame clones and misses some; the assay was immunoSEQ multiplex PCR. Found here are approximately 360,000 clones, around 92% of them singletons; the top ten hold around 1.3%. Source material: peripheral blood. The V and J genes are TRBV10-1 and TRBJ2-3, with 11 bases identical to TRBD2. The TCR originated in a man in his forties with acute or convalescent COVID-19. The CDR3 reads CASSGASGGPFAASGTDTQYF. In nucleotides, the CDR3 is TGCGCCAGCAGTGGGGCTAGCGGGGGGCCTTTTGCGGCCTCTGGCACAGATACGCAGTATTTT.